This T cell receptor beta chain is drawn from a study of human T cells and chemical hapten exposure. This clonotype was seen many times. Its antigen remains unknown. In the source study's methods: A per-sample median of around 91,000 TCRs was observed, with counts ranging from about 23,224 to 690,600. TCRdb re-derived calls from the RACE reads in MiXCR, one entry per CDR3 protein. The V and J calls here are based on TCRdb, not the publication. The repertoire has around 130,000 distinct CDR3 sequences, about 9% of them found once; the top ten carry roughly 2%. V lost 6 bases, J lost 6 bases, and 18 bases lay in between. Germline V lookup: CDR1 SNHLY, CDR2 FYNNEI. CDR3 length equals 14 residues. Time point here: healthy volunteer bleed at 2 weeks. Extraction of total RNA was performed on unfractionated whole blood. Findings and caveats of the study: Unchanged with DPC sensitization were TCRs above 1 in 1000 frequency.

This TCR was sampled from a male donor in good health. Some clones in this sample may be carry-over from other donors' samples. Sequenced material: whole blood. This chain uses TRBV2 with TRBJ2-7, with TRBD2 as a possible D gene (5 bases). The CDR3 nucleotides read TGTGCCAGCAGGCCCGGAGGCGGTCGGGGCGAGCAGTACTTC. This gives the protein CASRPGGGRGEQYF.